These 18 T cell receptor beta chains were all obtained from the same sample, sequenced in a study of T cell responses to AZD1222 COVID-19 vaccine. The data were produced by immunoSEQ multiplex PCR, yet TCRdb's version contains in-frame clones alone and is incomplete. The sample lists about 140,000 clones, about 90% occurring once. Source: peripheral blood, taken on day 0 of AZD1222 vaccination. The receptors were gathered from an adult in good health.

V gene TRBV28 combines with J gene TRBJ1-2; TRBD1 agrees at 8 bases. V was clipped by 4 bases and J by 3 bases; unmatched bases: 1. Germline assignment: CDR1 MDHEN and CDR2 SYDVKM. CDR3 length: 13 amino acids. CDR3 in DNA: TGTGCCAGCAGTTCAGGGGGCTACTATGGCTACACCTTC. Protein product: CASSSGGYYGYTF.

The CDR3 bases are TGCGCCAGCAGCCTCACGAAGCAGGGGACCCATGTTGTGTTACTAGATGGCTACACCTTC. Protein sequence: CASSLTKQGTHVVLLDGYTF. The chain combines TRBV4-1 with TRBJ1-2; maybe TRBD1 (6 bases). The CDR3 loop spans 20 amino acids. Between the trimmed V and J ends, which lost 4 bases and 6 bases, there was a span of 33 bases. CDR1 is MGHRA, CDR2 YSYEKL, per germline.

The V call is TRBV9, the J call TRBJ2-2, with D perhaps being TRBD1 or TRBD2 (5 bases each). The germline V gene encodes CDR1 SGDLS and CDR2 YYNGEE. The ends were cut back, 6 bases at V and 2 bases at J, with 11 bases in the middle. The CDR3 extends over 14 amino acids. CDR3 sequence (DNA): TGTGCCAGCACATACGGGACCAACACCGGGGAGCTGTTTTTT. This translates into CASTYGTNTGELFF.

The chain has TRBV2 and TRBJ2-1; 12 bases map to TRBD2. Germline lookup yields CDR1 SNHLY and CDR2 FYNNEI. The CDR3 contains 15 residues. After removal of 4 bases from V and 4 bases from J, the junction contained 2 bases not matched to a gene. DNA for the CDR3: TGTGCCAGCAGTGCCGGGACTAGCGGGTACAATGAGCAGTTCTTC. This translates into CASSAGTSGYNEQFF.

The chain employs TRBV19 and TRBJ1-4, with 8 bases matching TRBD1. The CDR3 is 15 residues long. J was trimmed by 5 bases and V by 7 bases; bases with no gene match: 9. The germline gives CDR1 LNHDA, CDR2 SQIVND (reference sequence). The CDR3 sequence is CASTQRGQENEKLFF. Written as DNA, the CDR3 is TGTGCCAGTACTCAGCGGGGACAGGAGAATGAAAAACTGTTTTTT.

The CDR3 nucleotides are TGTGCCACCAGTGATACCGGGACACCCAACCAAGAGACCCAGTACTTC. Translating gives CATSDTGTPNQETQYF. This chain connects TRBV24-1 to TRBJ2-5; D may be TRBD1 (6 bases). This CDR3 has 16 amino acids. Germline values: CDR1 KGHDR, CDR2 SFDVKD. The ends were cut back, 3 bases at V and 0 bases at J, with 13 bases in the middle.

The rearrangement uses TRBV28 and TRBJ1-1; D remains unclear. V was shortened by 3 bases and J by 0 bases, with 8 bases between the two germline ends. Per germline, CDR1 MDHEN and CDR2 SYDVKM. The CDR3 totals 14 residues. Written as DNA, the CDR3 is TGTGCCAGCAGTTTGGCAGCAATGAACACTGAAGCTTTCTTT. Protein: CASSLAAMNTEAFF.

Here the CDR3 reads CASSLVFGSNQPQHF. CDR3 in DNA: TGTGCCAGCAGCTTGGTTTTCGGGAGCAATCAGCCCCAGCATTTT. The V and J genes are TRBV5-8 and TRBJ1-5; D is ambiguous. Germline CDR1 reads SGHTS; CDR2 reads YDEGEE. The CDR3 consists of 15 residues. Trimming took 0 bases from V and 1 from J, leaving 8 bases between them.

V and J are TRBV25-1 and TRBJ2-1; TRBD2 matches 7 bases. Per the germline V gene, CDR1 is MGHDK and CDR2 is SYGVNS. The CDR3 runs to 16 residues. The V segment lost 3 bases and the J segment 3 bases; nucleotides outside the gene matches: 8. CDR3 protein: CASSDLGASGYNEQFF. The DNA of the CDR3 is TGTGCCAGCAGTGACCTTGGGGCTAGCGGCTACAATGAGCAGTTCTTC.

The rearrangement uses TRBV6-5 and TRBJ2-7; the match to TRBD2 covers 11 bases. V lost 4 bases, J lost 1 base, and 3 bases stayed unmatched. This CDR3 is 15 amino acids long. CDR1 is MNHEY, CDR2 SVGAGI, per germline. The CDR3 sequence: CASSSTSGASYEQYF. Written as DNA, the CDR3 is TGTGCCAGCAGTTCGACTAGCGGGGCATCCTACGAGCAGTACTTC.

This clone was seen only a few times. V usage is TRBV6-4 and J usage is TRBJ2-3, with D tentatively TRBD1 (5 bases). V lost 6 bases to trimming and J lost 6 bases, with 13 bases between them. The CDR3 consists of 13 residues. Germline V gene sequence: CDR1 MRHNA, CDR2 SNTAGT. For the CDR3, the DNA is TGTGCCAGCAGCCCTGACAGCAAGGATACGCAGTATTTT. Protein: CASSPDSKDTQYF.

This chain uses TRBV7-9 with TRBJ1-2; weak D call: TRBD1 (5 bases). The CDR3 consists of 15 residues. V was pared by 1 base and J by 6 bases, with 15 bases between. The germline V gene has CDR1 SEHNR and CDR2 FQNEAQ (reference sequence). The CDR3 region has the DNA TGTGCCAGCAGCTTAGAGTTAGCGGGACTCAATGGCTACACCTTC. This codes for CASSLELAGLNGYTF.

This rearrangement joins TRBV4-3 to TRBJ2-7; D is uncertain. This CDR3 contains 15 residues. Trimming pared 1 base from V and 7 bases from J, leaving 17 bases between. CDR1 is LGHNA, CDR2 YSLEER, per germline. The CDR3 region is CASSQGVIQIDEQYF. The CDR3 DNA reads TGCGCCAGCAGCCAAGGGGTCATACAAATCGATGAGCAGTACTTC.

This chain connects TRBV19 to TRBJ1-1; TRBD1 is a possible D gene (6 bases). The V gene lost 2 bases and the J gene lost 4 bases, with 8 bases spanning the gap. CDR1 and CDR2 (germline): LNHDA, SQIVND (reference sequence). This CDR3 spans 13 amino acids. The CDR3 is CASSITGTTEAFF. The CDR3 nucleotides are TGTGCCAGTAGTATAACAGGGACCACTGAAGCTTTCTTT.

This clone appeared a few times. The J gene is TRBJ1-4, the V gene TRBV7-2; 9 bases agree with TRBD1. This CDR3 is 14 amino acids long. V lost 4 bases, J lost 6 bases, and 3 bases stayed unmatched. Germline V gene sequence: CDR1 SGHTA, CDR2 FQGNSA. CDR3 amino acids: CASSSDRGDEKLFF. As DNA, the CDR3 is TGTGCCAGCAGCTCTGACAGGGGGGATGAAAAACTGTTTTTT.

The chain links TRBV21-1 to TRBJ1-3; the table's D call of TRBD1 was not tested on the DNA. TRBV21-1 is shown as a pseudogene. This CDR3 is 16 amino acids long. CDR3 protein: CASSATGGDSGNTIYF. The CDR3 region has the DNA TGTGCCAGCAGCGCGACAGGGGGGGACTCTGGAAACACCATATATTTT.

The V call is TRBV9, the J call TRBJ1-1, with D uncertain. The CDR3 is made up of 18 amino acids. V dropped 4 bases and J dropped 2 bases, with 24 bases sitting between them. The germline gives CDR1 SGDLS, CDR2 YYNGEE. The CDR3 bases are TGTGCCAGCAGCCCGAGAGAAGGAGGCAGGAGAATAAACACTGAAGCTTTCTTT. Encoded protein: CASSPREGGRRINTEAFF.

The chain links TRBV29-1 to TRBJ2-6; no firm D call. Germline assignment: CDR1 SQVTM and CDR2 ANQGSEA. Trimming shortened V by 0 bases and J by 0 bases, and 9 bases separated the two germline ends. The CDR3 spans 16 residues. The CDR3 spells CSVEEVRVSGANVLTF. The CDR3 DNA reads as TGCAGCGTTGAAGAAGTCCGGGTCTCTGGGGCCAACGTCCTGACTTTC.